These T cell receptor beta chains were read from a single sample in a study of cytomegalovirus exposure and HLA in healthy donors. Some clones are missing from TCRdb's copy, which holds only in-frame ones; the method was immunoSEQ multiplex PCR. The data hold roughly 220,000 clones, with about 90% observed a single time. The specimen sequenced was PBMCs. The receptor set was obtained from a woman aged 18-29 years in good health and CMV-seronegative. Both conserved end residues are part of each CDR3. The D gene is left open where the match is weak. Clone size is stated in some rows and not others, as once, few, many or a class when expanded.

D gene: NA
CDR3 length: 14
J gene: TRBJ1-5
V gene: TRBV7-9
clone size: NA
CDR3 protein: CASSQPGDNQPQHF
CDR3 DNA: TGTGCCAGCAGCCAGCCAGGGGACAATCAGCCCCAGCATTTT

D gene: NA
CDR3 length: 16
J gene: TRBJ2-1
V gene: TRBV28
clone size: NA
CDR3 protein: CASSLGSGLAYNEQFF
CDR3 DNA: TGTGCCAGCAGTTTAGGGTCAGGGTTGGCCTACAATGAGCAGTTCTTC

D gene: TRBD1
CDR3 length: 15
J gene: TRBJ1-2
V gene: TRBV9
clone size: few
CDR3 protein: CASSFSGQTNYGYTF
CDR3 DNA: TGTGCCAGCAGCTTCTCGGGACAGACTAACTATGGCTACACCTTC

D gene: TRBD1
CDR3 length: 15
J gene: TRBJ1-6
V gene: TRBV5-1
clone size: NA
CDR3 protein: CASSLAQGNNSPLHF
CDR3 DNA: TGCGCCAGCAGCTTGGCACAGGGGAATAATTCACCCCTCCACTTT

D gene: NA
CDR3 length: 13
J gene: TRBJ1-1
V gene: TRBV27
clone size: NA
CDR3 protein: CASSPGVNTEAFF
CDR3 DNA: TGTGCCAGCAGTCCGGGAGTTAACACTGAAGCTTTCTTT

D gene: TRBD2
CDR3 length: 17
J gene: TRBJ2-5
V gene: TRBV4-1
clone size: NA
CDR3 protein: CASSQGGLAGGRETQYF
CDR3 DNA: TGCGCCAGCAGCCAAGGTGGGCTAGCGGGAGGGAGGGAGACCCAGTACTTC

D gene: TRBD1
CDR3 length: 15
J gene: TRBJ2-1
V gene: TRBV7-9
clone size: NA
CDR3 protein: CASSLGQGAHNEQFF
CDR3 DNA: TGTGCCAGCAGCTTAGGACAGGGGGCGCATAATGAGCAGTTCTTC

D gene: NA
CDR3 length: 14
J gene: TRBJ2-5
V gene: TRBV5-4
clone size: NA
CDR3 protein: CASSLRGGAETQYF
CDR3 DNA: TGTGCCAGCAGCTTGAGGGGGGGCGCTGAGACCCAGTACTTC

D gene: NA
CDR3 length: 15
J gene: TRBJ1-5
V gene: TRBV11-2
clone size: NA
CDR3 protein: CASSPGSGSLRPQHF
CDR3 DNA: TGTGCCAGCAGCCCTGGATCCGGGTCCTTGAGGCCCCAGCATTTT

D gene: NA
CDR3 length: 14
J gene: TRBJ2-2
V gene: TRBV2
clone size: NA
CDR3 protein: CASSPERGTGELFF
CDR3 DNA: TGTGCCAGCAGTCCCGAACGGGGAACCGGGGAGCTGTTTTTT

D gene: TRBD2
CDR3 length: 15
J gene: TRBJ2-1
V gene: TRBV7-2
clone size: NA
CDR3 protein: CASSRRTSGLNEQFF
CDR3 DNA: TGTGCCAGCAGCCGCCGGACTAGCGGGCTCAATGAGCAGTTCTTC

D gene: TRBD1
CDR3 length: 16
J gene: TRBJ2-7
V gene: TRBV28
clone size: NA
CDR3 protein: CASSRDRGRRSYEQYF
CDR3 DNA: TGTGCCAGCAGTCGTGACAGGGGGCGACGGAGCTACGAGCAGTACTTC

D gene: TRBD2
CDR3 length: 14
J gene: TRBJ2-7
V gene: TRBV27
clone size: NA
CDR3 protein: CASSFTGGLYEQYF
CDR3 DNA: TGTGCCAGCAGTTTTACGGGGGGACTCTACGAGCAGTACTTC

D gene: NA
CDR3 length: 16
J gene: TRBJ1-5
V gene: TRBV5-1
clone size: NA
CDR3 protein: CASSKEGGPGNQPQHF
CDR3 DNA: TGCGCCAGCAGCAAAGAGGGTGGTCCGGGCAATCAGCCCCAGCATTTT

D gene: NA
CDR3 length: 16
J gene: TRBJ2-7
V gene: TRBV15
clone size: NA
CDR3 protein: CATSRGDKKQTYEQYF
CDR3 DNA: TGTGCCACCAGCAGAGGGGACAAGAAGCAAACCTACGAGCAGTACTTC

D gene: TRBD1
CDR3 length: 16
J gene: TRBJ1-6
V gene: TRBV12-5
clone size: NA
CDR3 protein: CASGLARTGANSPLHF
CDR3 DNA: TGTGCTAGTGGTTTGGCCCGGACAGGGGCTAATTCACCCCTCCACTTT

D gene: TRBD1
CDR3 length: 13
J gene: TRBJ1-1
V gene: TRBV11-2
clone size: NA
CDR3 protein: CASSYTGGTEAFF
CDR3 DNA: TGTGCCAGCAGTTATACAGGGGGCACTGAAGCTTTCTTT

D gene: TRBD2
CDR3 length: 16
J gene: TRBJ2-1
V gene: TRBV9
clone size: NA
CDR3 protein: CASSVGTSGTYNEQFF
CDR3 DNA: TGTGCCAGCAGCGTGGGGACTAGCGGAACCTACAATGAGCAGTTCTTC

D gene: TRBD2
CDR3 length: 15
J gene: TRBJ2-1
V gene: TRBV6-5
clone size: NA
CDR3 protein: CASSTSEASYNEQFF
CDR3 DNA: TGTGCCAGCAGTACTAGCGAAGCCTCCTACAATGAGCAGTTCTTC

D gene: TRBD2
CDR3 length: 16
J gene: TRBJ2-3
V gene: TRBV5-4
clone size: NA
CDR3 protein: CASSLGTSGRSDTQYF
CDR3 DNA: TGTGCCAGCAGCCTCGGGACTAGCGGGAGGTCAGATACGCAGTATTTT

D gene: NA
CDR3 length: 14
J gene: TRBJ1-1
V gene: TRBV6-5
clone size: NA
CDR3 protein: CASSYARRGAEAFF
CDR3 DNA: TGTGCCAGCAGTTACGCGAGAAGAGGCGCTGAAGCTTTCTTT

D gene: NA
CDR3 length: 16
J gene: TRBJ1-3
V gene: TRBV1
clone size: NA
CDR3 protein: CTSSHIGGVRGNTIYF
CDR3 DNA: TGCACCAGCAGCCATATAGGGGGGGTTCGGGGAAACACCATATATTTT

D gene: NA
CDR3 length: 17
J gene: TRBJ2-1
V gene: TRBV27
clone size: NA
CDR3 protein: CASSLRFTGVVDNEQFF
CDR3 DNA: TGTGCCAGCAGTTTACGCTTTACGGGAGTCGTCGACAATGAGCAGTTCTTC

D gene: NA
CDR3 length: 13
J gene: TRBJ1-5
V gene: TRBV19
clone size: NA
CDR3 protein: CASSGTGSQPQHF
CDR3 DNA: TGTGCCAGTAGTGGAACAGGGAGTCAGCCCCAGCATTTT

D gene: NA
CDR3 length: 14
J gene: TRBJ1-1
V gene: TRBV28
clone size: NA
CDR3 protein: CASSPPTRSTEAFF
CDR3 DNA: TGTGCCAGCAGTCCTCCGACTAGGAGCACTGAAGCTTTCTTT

D gene: NA
CDR3 length: 14
J gene: TRBJ1-1
V gene: TRBV5-4
clone size: once
CDR3 protein: CASSWRGGNTEAFF
CDR3 DNA: TGTGCCAGCAGCTGGAGGGGGGGGAACACTGAAGCTTTCTTT

D gene: TRBD2
CDR3 length: 16
J gene: TRBJ2-5
V gene: TRBV5-1
clone size: NA
CDR3 protein: CASSPRWTSAGETQYF
CDR3 DNA: TGCGCCAGCAGCCCGAGATGGACTAGCGCAGGAGAGACCCAGTACTTC

D gene: TRBD2
CDR3 length: 15
J gene: TRBJ2-5
V gene: TRBV19
clone size: NA
CDR3 protein: CASSIRAGVQETQYF
CDR3 DNA: TGTGCCAGTAGTATCCGAGCGGGAGTACAAGAGACCCAGTACTTC

D gene: TRBD2
CDR3 length: 13
J gene: TRBJ2-7
V gene: TRBV5-4
clone size: NA
CDR3 protein: CASRLAGAYEQYF
CDR3 DNA: TGTGCCAGCAGGCTAGCGGGAGCCTACGAGCAGTACTTC

D gene: TRBD1
CDR3 length: 12
J gene: TRBJ1-1
V gene: TRBV6-5
clone size: NA
CDR3 protein: CASSRGLTEAFF
CDR3 DNA: TGTGCCAGCAGCAGGGGGCTGACTGAAGCTTTCTTT

D gene: TRBD1
CDR3 length: 16
J gene: TRBJ1-3
V gene: TRBV9
clone size: NA
CDR3 protein: CASGGVGQGDGNTIYF
CDR3 DNA: TGTGCCAGCGGCGGAGTGGGACAGGGGGACGGAAACACCATATATTTT

D gene: TRBD1
CDR3 length: 15
J gene: TRBJ2-3
V gene: TRBV6-1
clone size: NA
CDR3 protein: CASSVGTGRTDTQYF
CDR3 DNA: TGTGCCAGCAGCGTAGGGACAGGCCGCACAGATACGCAGTATTTT